This T cell receptor beta chain was obtained from a study of shared clonotypes between healthy human individuals. Adult donors, all healthy and HIV-negative, had no recent acute infections or vaccinations. Concerning this clone itself: What it binds is not known.

Method: immunoSEQ multiplex PCR; TCRdb's copy keeps in-frame clones and lacks some. The table lists 1 million to 1.3 million clones, approximately 78% of them singletons. This CDR3 contains 16 residues. Germline V CDR1 and CDR2: SGDLS, YYNGEE. After removal of 1 base from V and 8 bases from J, the junction contained 7 bases not matched to a gene. General observations from the study: Sample collection involved blood only; tissue repertoires are likely different.

This rearrangement joins TRBV9 to TRBJ2-2; 11 positions agree with TRBD2. The clonotype comes from a man aged 18 to 29 in good health. Some clones in this sample may be carry-over from other donors' samples. Sequenced material: memory CD4+ T cells from PBMCs. Subset given: CD45RA-negative fraction. DNA for the CDR3: TGTGCCAGCAGCGTAATAGTAGCGGGAGGGCCTGGGGAGCTGTTTTTT. Protein sequence: CASSVIVAGGPGELFF. Using reference TRBV9 and TRBJ2-2 for the parts outside the CDR3, the full variable domain is DSGVTQTPKHLITATGQRVTLRCSPRSGDLSVYWYQQSLDQGLQFLIQYYNGEERAKGNILERFSAQQFPDLHSELNLSSLELGDSALYFCASSVIVAGGPGELFFGEGSRLTVL.